One sample yielded the 17 T cell receptor beta chains listed below, sequenced in a study of beta chain features in type 1 diabetes. Study conclusions and caveats: TCRB CDR3s were moderately but significantly shorter in Type 1 diabetes patients in all four CD4+ subsets.

What these receptors recognize is not known. Expressed TCRB transcripts were sequenced after all isolated RNA was converted to cDNA. Using immunoSEQ multiplex PCR, the repertoire was profiled, and TCRdb retains in-frame clones only, with some absent. The table shows 300,000 or so clones, with roughly 8.8% occurring only once. Sequenced sample: central memory CD4+ T cells from blood. Receptor source: a man aged 25-40 years with type 1 diabetes.

The genes are TRBV5-1 and TRBJ2-5, with TRBD2 matching 13 bases. V was pared by 4 bases and J by 5 bases, with 2 bases of the junction left unmatched. CDR1 and CDR2 from the germline V gene are SGHRS and YFSETQ. The CDR3 has 14 residues. CDR3 nucleotide sequence: TGCGCCAGCAGCGAGACTAGCGGGGGGGAGACCCAGTACTTC. It encodes CASSETSGGETQYF. The complete variable domain, with remaining parts taken from reference TRBV5-1 and TRBJ2-5, reads KAGVTQTPRYLIKTRGQQVTLSCSPISGHRSVSWYQQTPGQGLQFLFEYFSETQRNKGNFPGRFSGRQFSNSRSEMNVSTLELGDSALYLCASSETSGGETQYFGPGTRLLVL.

This clone showed up just a few times. CDR3 in amino acids: CASSLAGTGLAKNIQYF. CDR3 bases: TGTGCCAGCAGCTTAGCGGGGACAGGGCTAGCCAAAAACATTCAGTACTTC. The chain uses TRBV7-2 and TRBJ2-4, with 9 bases lining up with TRBD1. The CDR3 extends over 17 amino acids. Looked up from germline, CDR1 is SGHTA and CDR2 is FQGNSA. V lost 0 bases and J lost 0; bases outside the gene matches: 3.

This clone was seen a few times. V usage is TRBV6-5 and J usage is TRBJ1-5; no clear D. V gave up 5 bases and J gave up 2 bases, with 7 bases separating them. Germline values: CDR1 MNHEY, CDR2 SVGAGI. This CDR3 region has 13 residues. This chain's CDR3 is CASSELGNQPQHF. In DNA form, the CDR3 reads TGTGCCAGCAGTGAATTGGGCAATCAGCCCCAGCATTTT.

The sample holds a few counts of this clone. The V gene is TRBV11-3, the J gene TRBJ1-1; D call uncertain. The CDR3 totals 13 residues. Germline values: CDR1 SGHNT, CDR2 YENEEA. The germline V and J ends were trimmed by 4 bases and 0 bases, with 6 bases remaining between them. The CDR3 DNA sequence: TGTGCCAGCAGCTCCAATATGAACACTGAAGCTTTCTTT. The encoded protein is CASSSNMNTEAFF.

V and J are TRBV28 and TRBJ2-3; 11 bases map to TRBD2. The CDR3 sequence is 15 residues long. Germline CDR1 is MDHEN and CDR2 is SYDVKM. V was pared by 5 bases and J by 4 bases, with 5 bases of the junction left unmatched. This CDR3 reads CASSPRLAGSDTQYF. The DNA for the CDR3 is TGTGCCAGCAGTCCAAGACTAGCGGGGTCAGATACGCAGTATTTT.

At least ten counts were recorded for this clone. The chain couples TRBV7-2 to TRBJ1-6; D may be TRBD1 (5 bases). CDR3 size: 14 residues. The germline V gene has CDR1 SGHTA and CDR2 FQGNSA. The V gene lost 3 bases and the J gene lost 8 bases, with 11 bases spanning the gap. The CDR3 coding sequence is TGTGCCAGCAGCTTGGAGGGGAGTTATTCACCCCTCCACTTT. Translated, it gives CASSLEGSYSPLHF.

J is TRBJ2-3 and V is TRBV5-6, with TRBD1 matching 10 bases. The CDR3 length is 15 residues. Germline-derived CDR1 and CDR2 are SGHDT and YYEEEE. With V trimmed by 5 bases and J by 4 bases, 7 bases remained unmatched. CDR3: CASRHGGQGSDTQYF. Here the CDR3 DNA reads TGTGCCAGCAGACATGGGGGACAGGGGTCAGATACGCAGTATTTT.

This clone was detected ten times or more. The V call is TRBV4-3, the J call TRBJ2-1; 12 positions match TRBD2. This CDR3 has 14 residues. V was clipped by 4 bases and J by 8 bases; unmatched bases: 3. CDR1 LGHNA and CDR2 YSLEER come from the germline V gene. This CDR3 is CASSPLAGGHEQFF. The CDR3 nucleotides read TGCGCCAGCAGCCCCCTAGCGGGGGGGCATGAGCAGTTCTTC.

This chain uses TRBV5-4 with TRBJ1-6; D not certain. This CDR3 comprises 16 residues. V was cut by 3 bases and J by 5 bases, with 15 bases left in between. Germline assignment: CDR1 SGHNT and CDR2 YYREEE (reference sequence). The CDR3 DNA reads TGTGCCAGCAGCTCCGCACGTCAGTTCGATAATTCACCCCTCCACTTT. Protein product: CASSSARQFDNSPLHF.

Only a few counts were recorded for this clone. This chain links TRBV28 with TRBJ2-1, with TRBD2 identical over 8 bases. Losses at the gene ends were 8 bases for V and 1 base for J; bases not matched to a gene: 10. The CDR3 length is 16 residues. Germline V lookup: CDR1 MDHEN, CDR2 SYDVKM. The CDR3 loop is CASGRLASPSYNEQFF. CDR3 DNA sequence: TGTGCCAGCGGTCGACTAGCGTCTCCTTCCTACAATGAGCAGTTCTTC. Filled out from reference TRBV28 and TRBJ2-1, the complete variable domain reads DVKVTQSSRYLVKRTGEKVFLECVQDMDHENMFWYRQDPGLGLRLIYFSYDVKMKEKGDIPEGYSVSREKKERFSLILESASTNQTSMYLCASGRLASPSYNEQFFGPGTRLTVL.

This clone was counted between two and nine times. This rearrangement joins TRBV21-1 to TRBJ2-7; no check of the table's D call, TRBD2, against the DNA was made. TRBV21-1 is an annotated pseudogene. CDR3 length: 13 residues. As DNA, the CDR3 is TGTGCCAGCAGCAACCCTACCTCCTACGAGCAGTACTTC. The encoded protein is CASSNPTSYEQYF.

This clone was seen ten or more times. The DNA for the CDR3 is TGTGCCAGCAGCTTAGGACCGGGGAGGGTCCAAGAGACCCAGTACTTC. The encoded protein is CASSLGPGRVQETQYF. This sequence joins TRBV7-2 and TRBJ2-5, with 7 bases identical to TRBD2. The germline V gene encodes CDR1 SGHTA and CDR2 FQGNSA. J lost 1 base, V lost 1 base, and 6 bases had no gene match. This CDR3 has 16 residues.

This clone was detected a few times. The genes are TRBV5-1 and TRBJ2-1; 8 bases match TRBD1. Germline V gene sequence: CDR1 SGHRS, CDR2 YFSETQ. The V and J ends lost 4 bases and 6 bases, in that order; junction bases with no gene match: 6. CDR3 size: 14 residues. The CDR3 region is CASSADRVGNEQFF. CDR3 bases: TGCGCCAGCAGCGCGGACAGGGTCGGCAATGAGCAGTTCTTC.

This sequence joins TRBV20-1 and TRBJ1-5, with D possibly matching TRBD1 (6 bases). V was trimmed by 6 bases and J by 8 bases, leaving 11 bases between them. The CDR3 spans 11 residues. Per germline, CDR1 DFQATT and CDR2 SNEGSKA (reference sequence). The CDR3 is CSARRGEPQHF. CDR3 in DNA: TGCAGTGCCAGGAGGGGGGAGCCCCAGCATTTT.

This clone has a count of ten or more. The chain is built from TRBV28 and TRBJ1-6, with D perhaps TRBD1 (6 bases). Trimming cost V 3 bases and J 9 bases, with 12 bases left between them. The CDR3 has 14 residues. CDR1 is MDHEN, CDR2 SYDVKM, per germline. CDR3 residues: CASSFTGIPSPLHF. As DNA, the CDR3 is TGTGCCAGCAGTTTCACAGGGATCCCTTCACCCCTCCACTTT.

About this clone: Within the sample, other DNA sequences also encode this same CDR3. The chain recombines TRBV9 with TRBJ2-3, with D tentatively TRBD1 or TRBD2 (5 bases each). Trimming took 0 bases from V and 6 from J, leaving 8 bases between them. Germline loops: CDR1 SGDLS, CDR2 YYNGEE. The CDR3 runs 13 residues. CDR3 protein: CASSVGGTDTQYF. As DNA, the CDR3 is TGTGCCAGCAGCGTAGGGGGGACGGATACGCAGTATTTT.

This clone was recorded a few times. The sample carries other DNA sequences with the same CDR3. The gene calls are TRBV27 and TRBJ1-6; 9 bases agree with TRBD1. Per the germline V gene, CDR1 is MNHEY and CDR2 is SMNVEV (reference sequence). The CDR3 has 12 amino acids. V lost 7 bases to trimming and J lost 13 bases; unmatched junction nucleotides: 5. The CDR3 region has the DNA TGTGCCAGCACCCCGGGACAGGGCCCCCTCCACTTT. It encodes CASTPGQGPLHF.